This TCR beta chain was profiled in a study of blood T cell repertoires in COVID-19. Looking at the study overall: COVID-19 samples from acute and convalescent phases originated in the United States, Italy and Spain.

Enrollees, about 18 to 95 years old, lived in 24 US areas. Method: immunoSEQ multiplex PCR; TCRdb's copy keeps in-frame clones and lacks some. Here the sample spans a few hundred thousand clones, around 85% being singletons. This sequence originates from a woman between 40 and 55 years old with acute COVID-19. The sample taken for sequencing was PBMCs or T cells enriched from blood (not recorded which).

The CDR3 sequence: CASTGGRIEAFF. The CDR3 nucleotides are TGTGCCAGCACAGGGGGCAGGATAGAAGCTTTCTTT. The chain uses TRBV18 and TRBJ1-1, with 9 bases that match TRBD1. Trimming took 8 bases from V and 8 from J; bases not matched to a gene: 6. Germline CDR1 and CDR2: KGHSH and LQKENI. The CDR3 is 12 amino acids.